Listed here is a single T cell receptor beta chain. This sample is drawn from a study of shared clonotypes between healthy human individuals. This CDR3 is built from 13 residues. Germline values: CDR1 MNHEY, CDR2 SVGAGI. The germline V and J ends were trimmed by 6 bases and 9 bases, with 15 bases remaining between them. Donors comprised healthy HIV-negative adults lacking recent acute infections or vaccinations. Both subsets, CD45RA+ naive and CD45RA-negative memory, were split from the CD4+ cells. The method was immunoSEQ multiplex PCR; TCRdb's version includes in-frame clones alone and lacks a portion of them. The sample gives about 1.5 million clones, 96% of which show up once; roughly 1.2% is in the top ten.

The sequenced material came from naive CD4+ T cells sorted from blood. Subset in this sample: CD45RA+ positively selected. The TCR sequence derives from a man younger than 45 in good health. The rearrangement links TRBV6-5 to TRBJ2-1; TRBD2 might be the D (6 bases). In DNA, the CDR3 is TGTGCCAGCAGCCTCGCGGTGGGGGGTGAGCAGTTCTTC. Amino acids: CASSLAVGGEQFF.